This T cell receptor (beta chain) was recorded in a study of response to subunit inactivated influenza vaccine. The sample holds many counts of this clonotype. Its antigen is as yet unknown. TCRdb reprocessed the RT-PCR reads via MiXCR and lists one record per CDR3 protein. This sample has 650,000 to 800,000 distinct CDR3 sequences, with over 11% found just once. The V and J ends lost 3 bases and 5 bases, in that order; junction bases with no gene match: 10. CDR1 is ENHRY, CDR2 SYGVKD, per germline. CDR3 length: 16 residues. Findings of the study overall: It was the authors' suggestion that each seasonal influenza vaccination recruits few new T cells.

This clonotype originated in a man aged 45-65 years who received an inactivated influenza vaccine. The sequencing used PBMCs from blood, collected approximately 15 days before vaccination. This sequence joins TRBV10-3 and TRBJ2-3, with 8 positions matching TRBD1. The CDR3 bases are TGTGCCATCAGTGATAAGGACAGGGATGGTGGAGATACGCAGTATTTT. As protein: CAISDKDRDGGDTQYF.